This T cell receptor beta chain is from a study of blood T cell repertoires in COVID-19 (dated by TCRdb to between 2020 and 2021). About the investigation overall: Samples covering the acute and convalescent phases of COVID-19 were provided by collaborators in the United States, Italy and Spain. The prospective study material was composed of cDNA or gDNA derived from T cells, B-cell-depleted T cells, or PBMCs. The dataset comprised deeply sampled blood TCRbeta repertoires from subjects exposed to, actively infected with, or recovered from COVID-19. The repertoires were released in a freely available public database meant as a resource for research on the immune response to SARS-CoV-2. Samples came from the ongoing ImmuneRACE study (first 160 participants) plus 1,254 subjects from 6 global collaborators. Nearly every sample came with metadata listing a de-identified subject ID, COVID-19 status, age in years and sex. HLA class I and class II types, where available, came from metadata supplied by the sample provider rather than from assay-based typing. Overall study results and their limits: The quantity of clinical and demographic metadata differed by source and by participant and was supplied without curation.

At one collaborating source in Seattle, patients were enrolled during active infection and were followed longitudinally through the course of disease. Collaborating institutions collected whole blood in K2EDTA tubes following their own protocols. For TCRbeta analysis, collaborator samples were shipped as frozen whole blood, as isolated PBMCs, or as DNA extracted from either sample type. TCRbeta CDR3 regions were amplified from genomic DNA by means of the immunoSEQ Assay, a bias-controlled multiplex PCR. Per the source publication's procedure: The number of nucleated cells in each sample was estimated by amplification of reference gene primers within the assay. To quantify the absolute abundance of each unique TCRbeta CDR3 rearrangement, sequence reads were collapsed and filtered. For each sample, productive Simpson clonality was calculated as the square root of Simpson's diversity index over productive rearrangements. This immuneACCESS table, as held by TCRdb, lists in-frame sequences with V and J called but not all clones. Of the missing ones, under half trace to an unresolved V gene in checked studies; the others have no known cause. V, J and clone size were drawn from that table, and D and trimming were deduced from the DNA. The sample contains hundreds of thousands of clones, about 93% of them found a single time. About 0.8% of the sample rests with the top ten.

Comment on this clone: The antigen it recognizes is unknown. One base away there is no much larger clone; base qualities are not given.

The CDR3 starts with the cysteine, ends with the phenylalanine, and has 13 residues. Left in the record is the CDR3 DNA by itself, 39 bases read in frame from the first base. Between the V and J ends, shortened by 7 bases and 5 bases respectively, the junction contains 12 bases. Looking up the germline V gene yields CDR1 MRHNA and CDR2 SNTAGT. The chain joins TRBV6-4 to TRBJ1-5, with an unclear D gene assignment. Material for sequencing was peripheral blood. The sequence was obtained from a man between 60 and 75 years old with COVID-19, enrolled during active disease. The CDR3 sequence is CASTPGVYQPQHF. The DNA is TGTGCCAGCACCCCGGGAGTTTATCAGCCCCAGCATTTT.